The rows below give T cell receptor beta chains drawn from one sample of a study of T-cell memory formation after mild COVID-19. Each CDR3 protein gets one entry after TCRdb re-called the 5' RACE reads with MiXCR. The table has some 300,000 distinct CDR3 sequences, 20% to 25% seen once; the top ten hold about 21%. The sample consisted of PBMCs or a T cell subset sorted from them (not recorded which). These receptors originate from a man aged 18-30 years who had mild COVID-19 (a few samples of this study predate the infection). Cell type and time point are not known. Each CDR3 is given with its conserved first and last residue. A D gene is named only where the DNA matches it firmly. Rows give clone size only sometimes, using once, few, many, or a class for an expanded clone.

V: TRBV12-3/TRBV12-4; J: TRBJ2-7; size: .; D: TRBD1; DNA: TGTGCCAGCACTTCTCCCGGGACAGGGGTCTTCGAGCAGTACTTC; CDR3: CASTSPGTGVFEQYF
V: TRBV7-9; J: TRBJ2-1; size: few; D: .; DNA: TGTGCCAGCAGCCCGGCCCCAGGTGAGCAGTTCTTC; CDR3: CASSPAPGEQFF
V: TRBV4-3; J: TRBJ1-4; size: few; D: TRBD1; DNA: TGCGCCAGCAGCCGACAGGGGACAAGATCCGATGAAAAACTGTTTTTT; CDR3: CASSRQGTRSDEKLFF
V: TRBV4-1; J: TRBJ1-2; size: few; D: TRBD1; DNA: TGCGCCAGCAGCCCAGAGACAGGGATTCTTATCTATGGCTACACCTTC; CDR3: CASSPETGILIYGYTF
V: TRBV7-9; J: TRBJ1-2; size: .; D: TRBD1; DNA: TGTGCCAGCAGCTTAGCAGGGGGCGAGGGCTACACCTTC; CDR3: CASSLAGGEGYTF
V: TRBV20-1; J: TRBJ2-7; size: .; D: .; DNA: TGCAGTGCCAATTGGGGTTACGAGCAGTACTTC; CDR3: CSANWGYEQYF
V: TRBV12-3/TRBV12-4; J: TRBJ2-1; size: few; D: .; DNA: TGTGCCAGCAGTTTCTACACTGAGCAGTTCTTC; CDR3: CASSFYTEQFF
V: TRBV7-9; J: TRBJ1-1; size: .; D: .; DNA: TGTGCCAGCGGTACTCGGAACACTGAAGCTTTCTTT; CDR3: CASGTRNTEAFF
V: TRBV10-3; J: TRBJ1-2; size: few; D: .; DNA: TGTGCCATCAGCAGCACAGGATTCTTTGGCTACACCTTC; CDR3: CAISSTGFFGYTF
V: TRBV6-2/TRBV6-3; J: TRBJ2-6; size: .; D: TRBD1; DNA: TGTGCCGCCCCGACAGGGGGACGTGGGGCCAACGTCCTGACTTTC; CDR3: CAAPTGGRGANVLTF
V: TRBV10-3; J: TRBJ2-7; size: few; D: .; DNA: TGTGCCATCAGTGAGCACTACCCTTACGAGCAGTACTTC; CDR3: CAISEHYPYEQYF